Sequencing of this T cell receptor beta chain was carried out in a study of cytomegalovirus exposure and HLA in healthy donors. Looking at the study overall: Out of around 360 genotyped donors, less than 85% belonged to the Caucasian-associated ancestry cluster.

Study observations and caveats: The listing of roughly 160 TCR beta chains classed them as cytomegalovirus-associated.

A multiplex PCR was run with 60 Vbeta primers and 13 Jbeta primers. TCRdb's copy holds only in-frame clones and misses some; the assay was immunoSEQ multiplex PCR. This sample contains around 140,000 clones. A word on this clone: Its target is not known.

This clonotype originated in a woman between 45 and 65 years old in good health and CMV-seronegative. The sequenced sample was PBMCs.

The chain's CDR3 is CAWRGQFSSNEQFF. The CDR3 DNA sequence: TGTGCCTGGAGGGGACAGTTCTCGAGCAATGAGCAGTTCTTC. The chain links TRBV30 to TRBJ2-1, with 7 nucleotides matching TRBD1. The CDR3 length is 14 residues. Germline CDR1 GTSNPN, CDR2 SVGIG (reference sequence). V dropped 3 bases and J dropped 6; count of bases not matched to a gene: 8.